This T cell receptor (beta chain) was captured by sequencing in a study of blood T cell repertoires in COVID-19. At the level of the study: PBMCs, B-cell-depleted T cells, or T cells provided the cDNA or gDNA that made up the material.

Per the authors' pipeline: It was from reference gene primer amplification that nucleated cell counts were estimated. The assay was immunoSEQ multiplex PCR, and TCRdb's table has in-frame clones only and misses some. The V and J calls and clone size come from that table; D and trimming were worked out from the DNA. The sample has approximately 250,000 clones; around 90% are singletons. This CDR3 contains 15 residues. Germline V gene lookup returns CDR1 MNHEY and CDR2 SMNVEV (reference sequence). Trimming pared 3 bases from V and 2 bases from J, leaving 8 bases between. V is TRBV27 and J is TRBJ2-6; D is possibly TRBD1 (5 bases). The sequencing input was peripheral blood. This clonotype was sampled from a man aged 25-45 years with COVID-19, enrolled during active disease. CDR3 loop: CASSFTTAGANVLTF. The CDR3 DNA follows: TGTGCCAGCAGTTTTACGACAGCTGGGGCCAACGTCCTGACTTTC.